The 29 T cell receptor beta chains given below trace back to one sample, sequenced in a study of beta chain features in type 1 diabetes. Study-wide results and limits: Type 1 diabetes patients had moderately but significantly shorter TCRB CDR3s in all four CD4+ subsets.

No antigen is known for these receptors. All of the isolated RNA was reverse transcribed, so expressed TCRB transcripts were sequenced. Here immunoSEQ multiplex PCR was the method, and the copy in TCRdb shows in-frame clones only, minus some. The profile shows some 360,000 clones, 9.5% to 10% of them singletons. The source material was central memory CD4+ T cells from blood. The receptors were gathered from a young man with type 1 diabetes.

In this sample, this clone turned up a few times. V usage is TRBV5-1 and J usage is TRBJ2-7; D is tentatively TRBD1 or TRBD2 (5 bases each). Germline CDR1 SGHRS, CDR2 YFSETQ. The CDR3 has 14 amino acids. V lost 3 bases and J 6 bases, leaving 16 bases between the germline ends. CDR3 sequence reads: CASSSAGTASEQYF. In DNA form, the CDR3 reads TGCGCCAGCAGCTCGGCTGGGACCGCAAGCGAGCAGTACTTC.

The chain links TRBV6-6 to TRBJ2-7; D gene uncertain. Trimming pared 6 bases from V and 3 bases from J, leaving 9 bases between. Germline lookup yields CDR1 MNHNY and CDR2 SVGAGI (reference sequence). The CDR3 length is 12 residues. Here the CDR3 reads CASSQDYYEQYF. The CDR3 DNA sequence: TGTGCCAGCAGCCAGGATTACTACGAGCAGTACTTC.

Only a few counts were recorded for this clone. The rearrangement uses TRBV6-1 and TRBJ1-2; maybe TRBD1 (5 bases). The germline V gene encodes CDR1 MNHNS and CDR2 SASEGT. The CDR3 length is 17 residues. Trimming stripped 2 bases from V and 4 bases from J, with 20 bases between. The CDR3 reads CASSERSVGVLGYGYTF. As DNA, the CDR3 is TGTGCCAGCAGTGAAAGGAGTGTGGGGGTATTGGGCTATGGCTACACCTTC.

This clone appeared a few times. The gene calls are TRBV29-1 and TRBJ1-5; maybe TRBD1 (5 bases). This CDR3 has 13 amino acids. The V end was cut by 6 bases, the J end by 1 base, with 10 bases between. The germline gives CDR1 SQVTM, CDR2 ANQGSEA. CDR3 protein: CSVGRGSNQPQHF. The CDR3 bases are TGCAGCGTGGGGAGGGGAAGCAATCAGCCCCAGCATTTT. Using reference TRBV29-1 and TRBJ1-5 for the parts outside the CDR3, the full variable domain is SAVISQKPSRDICQRGTSLTIQCQVDSQVTMMFWYRQQPGQSLTLIATANQGSEATYESGFVIDKFPISRPNLTFSTLTVSNMSPEDSSIYLCSVGRGSNQPQHFGDGTRLSIL.

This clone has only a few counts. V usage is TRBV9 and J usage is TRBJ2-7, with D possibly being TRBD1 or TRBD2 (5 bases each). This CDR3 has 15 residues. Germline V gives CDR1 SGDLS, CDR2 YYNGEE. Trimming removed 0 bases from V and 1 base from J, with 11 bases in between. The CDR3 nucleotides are TGTGCCAGCAGCGTAGTCGGGACGGGATCCTACGAGCAGTACTTC. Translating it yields CASSVVGTGSYEQYF.

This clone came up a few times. CDR3 bases: TGCGCCAGCAGCCCTCGGGGGCTGAGGGACACAGATACGCAGTATTTT. This translates into CASSPRGLRDTDTQYF. The rearrangement joins TRBV4-3 to TRBJ2-3; D is possibly TRBD1 or TRBD2 (6 bases each). V was clipped by 4 bases and J by 2 bases, with 16 bases between them. The CDR3 sequence is 16 residues long. The germline V gene has CDR1 LGHNA and CDR2 YSLEER.

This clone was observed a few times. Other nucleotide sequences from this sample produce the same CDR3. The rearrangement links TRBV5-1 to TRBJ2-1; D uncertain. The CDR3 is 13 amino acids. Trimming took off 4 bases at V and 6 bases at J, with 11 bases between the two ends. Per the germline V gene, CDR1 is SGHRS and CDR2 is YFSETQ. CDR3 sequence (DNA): TGCGCCAGCAGCCCAGGACCCGGCAATGAGCAGTTCTTC. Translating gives CASSPGPGNEQFF.

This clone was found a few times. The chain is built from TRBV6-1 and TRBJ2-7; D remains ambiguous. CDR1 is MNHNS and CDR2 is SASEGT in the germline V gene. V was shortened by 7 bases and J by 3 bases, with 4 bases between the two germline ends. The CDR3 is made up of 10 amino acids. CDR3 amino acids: CASKIYEQYF. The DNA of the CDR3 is TGTGCCAGCAAGATCTACGAGCAGTACTTC.

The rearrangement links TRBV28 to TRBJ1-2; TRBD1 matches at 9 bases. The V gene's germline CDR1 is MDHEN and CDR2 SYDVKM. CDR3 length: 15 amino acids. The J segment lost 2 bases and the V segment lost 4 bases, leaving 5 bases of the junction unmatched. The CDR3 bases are TGTGCCAGCAGTTCTAGGACAGGGGTGAACTATGGCTACACCTTC. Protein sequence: CASSSRTGVNYGYTF.

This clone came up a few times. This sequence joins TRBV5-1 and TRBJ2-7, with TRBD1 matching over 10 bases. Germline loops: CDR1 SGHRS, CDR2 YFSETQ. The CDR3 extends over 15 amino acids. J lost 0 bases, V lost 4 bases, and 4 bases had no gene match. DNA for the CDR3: TGCGCCAGCAGCCCCGGACAGGGGGTCTCCTACGAGCAGTACTTC. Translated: CASSPGQGVSYEQYF.

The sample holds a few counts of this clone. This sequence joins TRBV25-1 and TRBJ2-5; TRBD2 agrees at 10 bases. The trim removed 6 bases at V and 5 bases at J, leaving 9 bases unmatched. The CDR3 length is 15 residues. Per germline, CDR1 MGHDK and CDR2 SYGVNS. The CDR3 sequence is CASSPSGSGRETQYF. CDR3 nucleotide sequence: TGTGCCAGCAGCCCGAGTGGTAGCGGGAGGGAGACCCAGTACTTC.

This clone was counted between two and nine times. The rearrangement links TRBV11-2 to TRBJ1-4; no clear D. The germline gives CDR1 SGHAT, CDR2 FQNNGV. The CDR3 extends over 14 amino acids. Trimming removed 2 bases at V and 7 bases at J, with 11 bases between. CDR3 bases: TGTGCCAGCAGCTTAATGGGAACGCGTGAAAAACTGTTTTTT. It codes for CASSLMGTREKLFF.

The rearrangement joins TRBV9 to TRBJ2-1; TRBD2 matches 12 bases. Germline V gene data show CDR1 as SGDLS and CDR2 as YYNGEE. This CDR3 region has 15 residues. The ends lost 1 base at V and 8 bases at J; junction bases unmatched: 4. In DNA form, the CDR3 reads TGTGCCAGCAGCGTACGGAGACTAGCGGGAGATGAGCAGTTCTTC. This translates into CASSVRRLAGDEQFF.

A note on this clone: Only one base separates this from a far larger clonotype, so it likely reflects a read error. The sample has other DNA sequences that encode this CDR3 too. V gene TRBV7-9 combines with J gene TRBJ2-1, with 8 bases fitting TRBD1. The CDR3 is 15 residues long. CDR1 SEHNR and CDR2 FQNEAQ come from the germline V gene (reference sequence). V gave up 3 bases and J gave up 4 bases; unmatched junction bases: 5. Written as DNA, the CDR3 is TGTGCCAGCAGCTTCGGACAGGGCACGTACAATGAGCAGTTCTTC. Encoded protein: CASSFGQGTYNEQFF.

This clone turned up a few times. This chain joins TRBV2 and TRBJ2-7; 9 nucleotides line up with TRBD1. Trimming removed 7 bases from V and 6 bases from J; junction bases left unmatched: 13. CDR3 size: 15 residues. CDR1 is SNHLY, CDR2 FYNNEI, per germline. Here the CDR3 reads CASKWTGDPSGEQYF. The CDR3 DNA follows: TGTGCCAGCAAATGGACAGGGGATCCGTCCGGCGAGCAGTACTTC.

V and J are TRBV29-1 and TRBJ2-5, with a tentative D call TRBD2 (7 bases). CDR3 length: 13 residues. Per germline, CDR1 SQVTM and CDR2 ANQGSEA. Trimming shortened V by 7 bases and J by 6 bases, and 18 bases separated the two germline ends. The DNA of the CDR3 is TGCAGCGGGGGGGGAGGGGGAGGACAGACCCAGTACTTC. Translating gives CSGGGGGGQTQYF.

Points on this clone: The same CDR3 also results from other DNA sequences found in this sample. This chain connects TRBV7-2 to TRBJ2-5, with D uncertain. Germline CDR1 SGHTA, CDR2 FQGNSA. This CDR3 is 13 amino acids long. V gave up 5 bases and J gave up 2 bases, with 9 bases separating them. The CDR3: CASSQGAQETQYF. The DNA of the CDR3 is TGTGCCAGCAGCCAAGGAGCGCAAGAGACCCAGTACTTC.

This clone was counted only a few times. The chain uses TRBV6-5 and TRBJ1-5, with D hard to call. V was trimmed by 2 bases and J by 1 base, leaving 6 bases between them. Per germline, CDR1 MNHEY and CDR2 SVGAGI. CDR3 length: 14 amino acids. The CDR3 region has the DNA TGTGCCAGCAGTTACCGACAAAGCAATCAGCCCCAGCATTTT. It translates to CASSYRQSNQPQHF.

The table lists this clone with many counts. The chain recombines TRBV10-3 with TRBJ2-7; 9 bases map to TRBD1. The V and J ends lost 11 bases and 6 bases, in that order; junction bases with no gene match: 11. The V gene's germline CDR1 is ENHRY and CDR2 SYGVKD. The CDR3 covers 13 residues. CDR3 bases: TGTGCCCTAAGGGGACAGGGTAAGTCCGAGCAGTACTTC. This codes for CALRGQGKSEQYF.

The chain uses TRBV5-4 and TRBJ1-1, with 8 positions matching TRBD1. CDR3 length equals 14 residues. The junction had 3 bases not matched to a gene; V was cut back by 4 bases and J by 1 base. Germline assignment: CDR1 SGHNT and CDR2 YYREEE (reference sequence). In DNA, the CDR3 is TGTGCCAGCAGCCCGGACAGGGCGAACACTGAAGCTTTCTTT. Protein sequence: CASSPDRANTEAFF.

The CDR3, as DNA: TGTGCCAGCAGTTGGGGGGGGCCCAAGTATGGGGAGCTGTTTTTT. It encodes CASSWGGPKYGELFF. The chain carries TRBV6-5 and TRBJ2-2; tentatively, D is TRBD2 (7 bases). This CDR3 is 15 amino acids long. Trimming took off 4 bases at V and 8 bases at J, with 17 bases between the two ends. Germline assignment: CDR1 MNHEY and CDR2 SVGAGI.

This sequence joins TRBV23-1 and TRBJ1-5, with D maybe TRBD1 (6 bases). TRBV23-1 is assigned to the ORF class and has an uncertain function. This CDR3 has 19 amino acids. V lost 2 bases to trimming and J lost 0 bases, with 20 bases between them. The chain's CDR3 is CASSQTGWGARPSNQPQHF. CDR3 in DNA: TGCGCCAGCAGTCAAACGGGCTGGGGGGCGCGCCCTAGCAATCAGCCCCAGCATTTT.

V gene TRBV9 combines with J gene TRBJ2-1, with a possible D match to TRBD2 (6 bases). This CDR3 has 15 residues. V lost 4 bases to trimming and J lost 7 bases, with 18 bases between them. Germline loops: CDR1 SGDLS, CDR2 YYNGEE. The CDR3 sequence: CASSTTSLRGNEQFF. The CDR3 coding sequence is TGTGCCAGCAGCACAACTAGCCTCCGAGGGAATGAGCAGTTCTTC.

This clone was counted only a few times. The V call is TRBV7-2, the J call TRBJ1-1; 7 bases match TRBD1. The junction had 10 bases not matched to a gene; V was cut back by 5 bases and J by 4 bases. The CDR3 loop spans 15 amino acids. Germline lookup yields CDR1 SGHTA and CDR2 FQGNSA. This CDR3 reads CASSTRQGGTTEAFF. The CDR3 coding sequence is TGTGCCAGCAGCACCAGACAGGGTGGGACCACTGAAGCTTTCTTT.

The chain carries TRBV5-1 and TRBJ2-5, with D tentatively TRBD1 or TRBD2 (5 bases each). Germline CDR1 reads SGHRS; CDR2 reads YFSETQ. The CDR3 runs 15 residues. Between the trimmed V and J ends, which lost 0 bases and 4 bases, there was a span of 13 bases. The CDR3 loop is CASSLAGRLGETQYF. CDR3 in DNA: TGCGCCAGCAGCTTGGCGGGGCGCTTGGGAGAGACCCAGTACTTC.

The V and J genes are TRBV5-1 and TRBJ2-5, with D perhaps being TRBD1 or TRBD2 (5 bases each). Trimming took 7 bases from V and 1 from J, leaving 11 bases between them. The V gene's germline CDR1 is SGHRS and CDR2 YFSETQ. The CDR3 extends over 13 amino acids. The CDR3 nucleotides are TGCGCCAGCGCCTGGGGGATCCAAGAGACCCAGTACTTC. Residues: CASAWGIQETQYF.

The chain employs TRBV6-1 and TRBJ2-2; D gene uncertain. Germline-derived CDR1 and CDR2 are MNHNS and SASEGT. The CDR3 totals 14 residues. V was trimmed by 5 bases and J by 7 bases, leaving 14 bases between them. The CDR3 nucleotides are TGTGCCAGCAGTCCCCGAAGGTCACTCGGGGAGCTGTTTTTT. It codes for CASSPRRSLGELFF.

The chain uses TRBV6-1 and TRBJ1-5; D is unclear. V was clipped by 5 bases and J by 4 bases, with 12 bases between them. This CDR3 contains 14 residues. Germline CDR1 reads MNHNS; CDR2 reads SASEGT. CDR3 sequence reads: CASSYGRGNQPQHF. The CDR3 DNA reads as TGTGCCAGCAGTTATGGGCGCGGGAATCAGCCCCAGCATTTT.

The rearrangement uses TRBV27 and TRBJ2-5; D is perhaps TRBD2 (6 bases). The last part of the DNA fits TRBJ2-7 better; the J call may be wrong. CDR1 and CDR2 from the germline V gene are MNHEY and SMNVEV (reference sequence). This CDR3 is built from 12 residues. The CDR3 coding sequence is TGTGCCAGCTGGGGGGTGACTGGCGAGCAGTACTTC. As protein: CASWGVTGEQYF.